Shown below are 8 T cell receptor beta chains from a single sample sequenced in a study of blood T cell repertoires in COVID-19. TCRdb keeps only in-frame clones here, not all; method: immunoSEQ multiplex PCR. The sample has about 380,000 clones; more than 75% are singletons. The sequenced sample consisted of PBMCs or T cells enriched from blood (not recorded which). All receptors come from a woman in her 30s who had recovered from COVID-19.

V is TRBV5-6 and J is TRBJ2-7; weak D call: TRBD2 (6 bases). The V gene lost 2 bases and the J gene lost 3 bases, with 18 bases spanning the gap. The CDR3 runs 16 residues. CDR1 and CDR2 (germline): SGHDT, YYEEEE. CDR3 sequence (DNA): TGTGCCAGCAGCTTCAGCACCGGGACGGGGGACTACGAGCAGTACTTC. This encodes CASSFSTGTGDYEQYF.

A word on this clone: Other nucleotide sequences in the sample specify the same CDR3. The chain employs TRBV30 and TRBJ1-5; perhaps TRBD1 as D (5 bases). V lost 0 bases and J lost 2, with 8 bases in between. Germline CDR1 reads GTSNPN; CDR2 reads SVGIG (reference sequence). The CDR3 covers 14 residues. CDR3 sequence: CAWSVLQGNQPQHF. CDR3 DNA: TGTGCCTGGAGTGTGTTACAGGGCAATCAGCCCCAGCATTTT.

The V call is TRBV28, the J call TRBJ2-1; D remains ambiguous. The CDR3 consists of 14 residues. Between the trimmed V and J ends, which lost 6 bases and 7 bases, there was a span of 16 bases. CDR1 and CDR2 from the germline V gene are MDHEN and SYDVKM. CDR3 DNA sequence: TGTGCCAGCAGGTACACGCAGGCTGGAAATGAGCAGTTCTTC. Residues: CASRYTQAGNEQFF.

The V call is TRBV7-9, the J call TRBJ2-2; the D is unclear. Trimming left V 3 bases short and J 5 bases short, with 13 bases between. Germline V gives CDR1 SEHNR, CDR2 FQNEAQ (reference sequence). The CDR3 runs to 15 residues. The CDR3 DNA follows: TGTGCCAGCAGCTTTAGTCATCTGGTAACCGGGGAGCTGTTTTTT. Protein sequence: CASSFSHLVTGELFF.

This chain joins TRBV5-5 and TRBJ1-3; D remains ambiguous. Trimming removed 2 bases from V and 4 bases from J, with 10 bases in between. CDR3 length: 14 residues. Germline V lookup: CDR1 SGHKS, CDR2 YYEKEE (reference sequence). The CDR3 protein is CASSFPDPGNTIYF. In DNA form, the CDR3 reads TGTGCCAGCAGCTTCCCAGATCCGGGAAACACCATATATTTT.

This clone occurred once. This chain uses TRBV28 with TRBJ1-4; no definite D call. This CDR3 has 14 residues. Germline CDR1 is MDHEN and CDR2 is SYDVKM. Trimming shortened V by 7 bases and J by 1 base, and 10 bases separated the two germline ends. CDR3 nucleotide sequence: TGTGCCAGCACCCGGGGAGGAACTAATGAAAAACTGTTTTTT. Protein sequence: CASTRGGTNEKLFF.

The genes are TRBV28 and TRBJ1-5; D not certain. This CDR3 is 13 amino acids long. Germline V lookup: CDR1 MDHEN, CDR2 SYDVKM. CDR3 sequence (DNA): TGTACGAGCCGGGTAGACAGCAATCAGCCCCAGCATTTT. It specifies CTSRVDSNQPQHF.

Only one count was recorded for this clone. This chain links TRBV9 with TRBJ1-2, with TRBD1 matching 10 bases. This CDR3 comprises 15 residues. The ends lost 0 bases at V and 6 bases at J; junction bases unmatched: 5. Germline V gene lookup returns CDR1 SGDLS and CDR2 YYNGEE. The CDR3 nucleotides are TGTGCCAGCAGCGTAGACTTGGACAGGGGGAATGGCTACACCTTC. Translation: CASSVDLDRGNGYTF.